The clone carrying this TCR beta chain has at least ten counts. Its antigen is still unknown. The data are from a study of blood T cells in healthy people across ages. The wider study: The capture of about one barcoded beta molecule per two T cells was achieved by template switching.

For the second PCR, which ran for about 7 to 11 cycles, a sample-barcoded 5' primer and a J-beta primer mix were used. TCRdb independently ran MiXCR on the 5' RACE reads; one entry per CDR3 protein. The repertoire consists of about 1.7 million distinct CDR3 sequences, with 28% occurring once and the leading ten covering roughly 8%. For every donor, a draw yielded ten milliliters of peripheral blood. Each sample used at least 6 million PBMCs. The germline V gene has CDR1 SGDLS and CDR2 YYNGEE. The CDR3 has 16 amino acids. The V end was cut by 0 bases, the J end by 5 bases, with 17 bases between. Study observations and caveats: The study regarded diversity estimates from one million T cells as underestimates.

The rearrangement links TRBV9 to TRBJ2-5; perhaps TRBD2 as D (5 bases). This clonotype originated in a woman in her 30s in good health. Sequenced input: blood. The CDR3 protein is CASSVGVGDGLETQYF. The DNA of the CDR3 is TGTGCCAGCAGCGTAGGAGTCGGGGATGGTTTGGAGACCCAGTACTTC. The entire variable domain, with the rest obtained from reference TRBV9 and TRBJ2-5, is as follows: DSGVTQTPKHLITATGQRVTLRCSPRSGDLSVYWYQQSLDQGLQFLIQYYNGEERAKGNILERFSAQQFPDLHSELNLSSLELGDSALYFCASSVGVGDGLETQYFGPGTRLLVL.